The rows below give T cell receptor beta chains drawn from one sample of a study of CD8 T cells in Susac syndrome. MiXCR, applied by TCRdb to the immunoSEQ multiplex PCR reads, yields one record per CDR3 protein. Of 85,000 to 95,000 distinct CDR3 sequences in the sample, over 90% are singletons; the top ten hold roughly 0.31%. Sample: CD4+ T cells from PBMCs. The receptors shown here come from a human donor with Susac syndrome. Each CDR3 is given with its conserved first and last residue. The D gene is left open where the match is weak. Expanded clones are given a class, and other clones once, few, many or no size at all.

v_gene	d_gene	abundance	j_gene	CDR3aa	CDR3nt
TRBV28	.	.	TRBJ2-1	CASGASRQFF	TGTGCCTCAGGGGCCTCCAGGCAGTTCTTC
TRBV5-1	.	few	TRBJ2-6	CASSLEQGLSGANVLTF	TGCGCCAGCAGCTTGGAGCAGGGCCTCTCTGGGGCCAACGTCCTGACTTTC
TRBV20-1	TRBD2	.	TRBJ2-7	CSAGLAGYYEQYF	TGCAGTGCTGGACTAGCGGGGTACTACGAGCAGTACTTC
TRBV11-2	.	.	TRBJ2-1	CASSLNRLTPEQFF	TGTGCCAGCAGCTTAAACAGGTTAACTCCTGAGCAGTTCTTC
TRBV7-2	TRBD2	.	TRBJ2-5	CASSLGASGSQETQYF	TGTGCCAGCAGCTTAGGGGCTAGCGGGAGTCAAGAGACCCAGTACTTC
TRBV30	.	few	TRBJ2-2	CAWSWNREVGELFF	TGTGCCTGGAGTTGGAACAGGGAAGTCGGGGAGCTGTTTTTT
TRBV20-1	.	.	TRBJ2-1	CSASASGSSYNEQFF	TGCAGTGCTAGTGCCTCGGGGTCCTCCTACAATGAGCAGTTCTTC
TRBV6-6	.	.	TRBJ1-1	CASSYRDDIGAFF	TGTGCCAGCAGTTACCGGGACGACATAGGCGCTTTCTTT
TRBV12-3/TRBV12-4	.	.	TRBJ1-1	CASSPLVATEAFF	TGTGCCAGCAGTCCTTTGGTAGCCACTGAAGCTTTCTTT
TRBV7-9	.	.	TRBJ2-6	CASSLAGVGANVLTF	TGTGCCAGCAGCTTAGCTGGGGTCGGGGCCAACGTCCTGACTTTC
TRBV6-5	.	.	TRBJ1-1	CASLQSGGNTEAFF	TGTGCCAGCCTTCAGTCTGGGGGTAACACTGAAGCTTTCTTT
TRBV6-5	TRBD1	.	TRBJ1-2	CASSLTGVANYGYTF	TGTGCCAGCAGTTTAACAGGGGTGGCTAACTATGGCTACACCTTC
TRBV11-2	TRBD1	.	TRBJ2-5	CASSSHHRGQETQYF	TGTGCCAGCAGCTCCCACCACAGGGGACAAGAGACCCAGTACTTC
TRBV5-4	.	.	TRBJ1-2	CASSLEPIYGYTF	TGTGCCAGCAGCTTGGAACCGATCTATGGCTACACCTTC
TRBV20-1	.	.	TRBJ2-1	CSVLPSSYNEQFF	TGCAGTGTTCTCCCAAGCTCCTACAATGAGCAGTTCTTC
TRBV9	TRBD2	.	TRBJ2-3	CASSVEVAGTDTQYF	TGTGCCAGCAGCGTAGAAGTAGCGGGTACAGATACGCAGTATTTT
TRBV20-1	.	.	TRBJ2-2	CSARRTNTGELFF	TGCAGTGCTAGGCGAACGAACACCGGGGAGCTGTTTTTT
TRBV11-2	.	.	TRBJ2-7	CASSLDNTFYEQYF	TGTGCCAGCAGCTTAGATAACACATTCTACGAGCAGTACTTC
TRBV7-9	.	.	TRBJ2-6	CAAPTRTSGANVLTF	TGTGCCGCCCCCACACGAACCTCTGGGGCCAACGTCCTGACTTTC
TRBV4-1	.	.	TRBJ1-5	CASSQGPGHSNQPQHF	TGCGCCAGCAGCCAAGGCCCGGGACACAGCAATCAGCCCCAGCATTTT
TRBV19	TRBD1	.	TRBJ1-5	CASSSSPTGDYQPQHF	TGTGCCAGTAGTTCCTCTCCGACAGGGGATTATCAGCCCCAGCATTTT
TRBV6-5	.	.	TRBJ2-2	CASRITGISGELFF	TGTGCCAGCAGGATTACAGGGATTTCCGGGGAGCTGTTTTTT
TRBV15	.	.	TRBJ2-1	CATSRDFADNEQFF	TGTGCCACCAGCAGAGATTTCGCCGACAATGAGCAGTTCTTC
TRBV3-1	.	.	TRBJ1-5	CASSPLRDNQPQHF	TGTGCCAGCAGCCCTCTTCGTGATAATCAGCCCCAGCATTTT
TRBV28	.	.	TRBJ2-7	CASILDRVSHEQYF	TGTGCCAGCATTTTAGACAGAGTCTCCCACGAGCAGTACTTC
TRBV28	.	.	TRBJ2-7	CASTDSSSYEQYF	TGTGCCAGTACGGACAGCTCCTCCTACGAGCAGTACTTC
TRBV24-1	.	once	TRBJ1-1	CATSDIRGTEAFF	TGTGCCACCTCGGACATAAGAGGGACTGAAGCTTTCTTT
TRBV20-1	TRBD1	.	TRBJ2-3	CSAGTQGVVADTQYF	TGCAGTGCTGGAACACAGGGGGTAGTCGCAGATACGCAGTATTTT
TRBV9	TRBD1	.	TRBJ2-7	CASSVGQGHEQYF	TGTGCCAGCAGCGTAGGACAGGGCCACGAGCAGTACTTC
TRBV9	.	.	TRBJ2-1	CASSVVRSDTNEQFF	TGTGCCAGCAGCGTAGTCAGGTCGGATACCAATGAGCAGTTCTTC
TRBV9	.	.	TRBJ2-7	CASSVGSQSSYEQYF	TGTGCCAGCAGCGTAGGTAGCCAGAGCTCCTACGAGCAGTACTTC
TRBV20-1	.	once	TRBJ1-2	CSAREPVRTTYGYTF	TGCAGTGCTAGGGAACCTGTAAGGACCACCTATGGCTACACCTTC
TRBV5-4	.	.	TRBJ2-1	CASSLPRGMYNEQFF	TGTGCCAGCAGCTTGCCGCGGGGAATGTACAATGAGCAGTTCTTC
TRBV11-2	TRBD2	.	TRBJ2-7	CASNLGGNYEQYF	TGTGCCAGCAACCTCGGGGGGAACTACGAGCAGTACTTC
TRBV7-9	.	.	TRBJ1-5	CASSFGGGSNQPQHF	TGTGCCAGCAGCTTCGGCGGGGGAAGCAATCAGCCCCAGCATTTT
TRBV18	.	.	TRBJ2-3	CASSPLGGTDTQYF	TGTGCCAGCTCACCACTCGGTGGGACAGATACGCAGTATTTT
TRBV29-1	TRBD1	.	TRBJ2-1	CSVGQGHNEQFF	TGCAGCGTGGGACAGGGGCACAATGAGCAGTTCTTC
TRBV20-1	TRBD2	.	TRBJ2-5	CSARLAGAQETQYF	TGCAGTGCTAGACTAGCGGGGGCACAAGAGACCCAGTACTTC
TRBV5-4	.	.	TRBJ2-1	CASSRTDYNEQFF	TGTGCCAGCAGCCGGACGGATTACAATGAGCAGTTCTTC
TRBV5-1	.	.	TRBJ2-1	CASSIRPRGGNEQFF	TGCGCCAGCAGCATACGTCCCAGGGGGGGGAATGAGCAGTTCTTC
TRBV5-4	.	.	TRBJ2-7	CASSLEGTSEQYF	TGTGCCAGCAGCTTGGAAGGGACGTCCGAGCAGTACTTC
TRBV20-1	.	.	TRBJ2-7	CSASGAGVYEQYF	TGCAGTGCTAGTGGAGCAGGGGTGTACGAGCAGTACTTC
TRBV5-1	.	.	TRBJ1-1	CASSMGHSNTEAFF	TGCGCCAGCAGCATGGGACATTCAAACACTGAAGCTTTCTTT
TRBV20-1	.	.	TRBJ2-5	CSARDRLAQETQYF	TGCAGTGCTAGAGATCGGCTAGCTCAAGAGACCCAGTACTTC
TRBV11-2	.	.	TRBJ1-5	CASSSPPGVSNQPQHF	TGTGCCAGCAGCTCCCCACCCGGGGTTAGCAATCAGCCCCAGCATTTT
TRBV29-1	TRBD2	.	TRBJ2-7	CSVEVRRGGREQYF	TGCAGCGTTGAAGTGCGGCGGGGGGGCCGAGAGCAGTACTTC
TRBV6-5	.	.	TRBJ1-6	CASTLGPGNSPLHF	TGTGCCAGCACCCTAGGTCCGGGGAATTCACCCCTCCACTTT
TRBV11-2	.	.	TRBJ1-5	CASSLDTNQPQHF	TGTGCCAGCAGCTTAGACACTAATCAGCCCCAGCATTTT
TRBV15	.	.	TRBJ1-6	CATSRDDGGIHSPLHF	TGTGCCACCAGCAGAGATGACGGAGGCATTCATTCACCCCTCCACTTT
TRBV18	.	.	TRBJ2-2	CASSFDSGAGELFF	TGTGCCAGCTCATTCGACAGTGGGGCCGGGGAGCTGTTTTTT
TRBV20-1	.	few	TRBJ1-5	CSAGGGNQPQHF	TGCAGTGCTGGGGGGGGCAATCAGCCCCAGCATTTT
TRBV7-9	.	.	TRBJ2-1	CASRGLNEQFF	TGTGCCAGCAGGGGTCTCAATGAGCAGTTCTTC
TRBV6-5	TRBD1	.	TRBJ2-7	CASSYDREGYEQYF	TGTGCCAGCAGTTACGACAGGGAAGGCTACGAGCAGTACTTC
TRBV7-2	TRBD2	.	TRBJ2-3	CASSLTSGNTDTQYF	TGTGCCAGCAGCCTCACTAGCGGGAACACAGATACGCAGTATTTT
TRBV20-1	TRBD2	.	TRBJ2-1	CSASRLTSGGKDEQFF	TGCAGTGCTAGCCGACTGACTAGCGGGGGGAAGGATGAGCAGTTCTTC
TRBV20-1	TRBD2	.	TRBJ2-7	CSARSGTSGLYEQYF	TGCAGTGCTAGATCCGGGACTAGCGGGCTCTACGAGCAGTACTTC
TRBV7-2	TRBD2	once	TRBJ2-5	CASSHQRGGLETQYF	TGTGCCAGCAGCCACCAGCGGGGGGGCCTTGAGACCCAGTACTTC
TRBV5-6	TRBD1	once	TRBJ2-7	CASSFWDRAYEQYF	TGTGCCAGCAGCTTTTGGGACAGAGCCTACGAGCAGTACTTC